This TCR beta chain originates from a study of CD8+ T cells in alopecia areata. Stated treatment: oral pan-JAK inhibitor, 5-10 mg twice daily. Isolated RNA was reverse transcribed into cDNA used as the sequencing template. Only in-frame clones appear in the TCRdb table, and some are missing; sequencing was by immunoSEQ multiplex PCR. The table records more than 90,000 clones, about 58% of them present only once. Germline V lookup: CDR1 LNHDA, CDR2 SQIVND (reference sequence). This CDR3 region has 14 residues. The ends were cut back, 6 bases at V and 6 bases at J, with 14 bases in the middle. The sequencing used CD8+ T cells sorted from blood, collected at week 4, from a patient treated with tofacitinib. V and J are TRBV19 and TRBJ2-2; D not certain. The sequence was collected from a human donor with alopecia areata. The CDR3 loop is CASRQYVVPGELFF. The CDR3 DNA is TGTGCCAGTAGGCAGTATGTGGTTCCCGGGGAGCTGTTTTTT.